The 9 T cell receptor beta chains presented below share a single source sample, sequenced in a study of blood T cells in healthy people across ages. With a J-beta primer mix and a sample-barcoded 5' primer, a second PCR ran roughly 6 to 12 cycles. TCRdb reprocessed the 5' RACE reads via MiXCR and lists one record per CDR3 protein. The sample lists 500,000 to 650,000 distinct CDR3 sequences; around a quarter were seen once. These data were likewise used in another study, on T cells of mothers and their children.

Sequences were obtained from blood. The receptors here all came from a boy aged 2 to 10 in good health.

This rearrangement joins TRBV7-6 to TRBJ2-2; TRBD2 matches at 9 bases. The trim removed 4 bases at V and 4 bases at J, leaving 4 bases unmatched. The CDR3 runs 15 residues. Germline CDR1 SGHVS, CDR2 FNYEAQ. The DNA of the CDR3 is TGTGCCAGCAGCTCTACAGCGGGGGGCACCGGGGAGCTGTTTTTT. Protein: CASSSTAGGTGELFF.

The chain employs TRBV5-1 and TRBJ1-5; no clear D gene. The CDR3 is made up of 13 amino acids. The V end lost 0 bases, the J end lost 9 bases, and 10 bases lay between the germline ends. Germline values: CDR1 SGHRS, CDR2 YFSETQ. CDR3 DNA sequence: TGCGCCAGCAGCTTGGCCGAGGATACGCCCCAGCATTTT. Its protein product is CASSLAEDTPQHF. Full variable domain (remainder filled in from reference TRBV5-1 and TRBJ1-5): KAGVTQTPRYLIKTRGQQVTLSCSPISGHRSVSWYQQTPGQGLQFLFEYFSETQRNKGNFPGRFSGRQFSNSRSEMNVSTLELGDSALYLCASSLAEDTPQHFGDGTRLSIL.

This clonotype showed up just a few times. The rearrangement links TRBV7-9 to TRBJ2-5; tentative D call: TRBD2 (5 bases). Germline lookup yields CDR1 SEHNR and CDR2 FQNEAQ (reference sequence). This CDR3 is built from 13 residues. V gave up 1 base and J gave up 11 bases, with 14 bases separating them. CDR3 protein: CASSLVDFGEQYF. The CDR3, as DNA: TGTGCCAGCAGCTTAGTCGACTTTGGGGAGCAGTACTTC.

To note about this clonotype: Germline and junction disagree at one end, which may indicate a read error. The V call is TRBV20-1, the J call TRBJ1-4; 9 bases map to TRBD1. CDR3 length: 17 residues. The germline CDR1 and CDR2 sequences are DFQATT and SNEGSKA (reference sequence). The chain's CDR3 is CSAPPGQGSGANEKLSF. DNA of the CDR3: TGCAGTGCCCCACCGGGACAGGGAAGCGGAGCTAATGAAAAACTGTCTTTT.

This clonotype was recorded a few times. The V and J genes are TRBV3-1 and TRBJ2-5; 9 positions agree with TRBD2. The closer fit of TRBJ2-1 to the DNA end suggests the J call may be wrong. The CDR3 is made up of 15 amino acids. The V gene's germline CDR1 is LGHDT and CDR2 YNNKEL (reference sequence). CDR3 amino acids: CASSRIAGDYNEQFF. CDR3 sequence (DNA): TGTGCCAGCAGCCGAATAGCGGGGGACTACAATGAGCAGTTCTTC.

This chain links TRBV3-1 with TRBJ2-5; 7 nucleotides agree with TRBD1. The J call may be faulty, since TRBJ2-1 better matches the DNA end. Looked up from germline, CDR1 is LGHDT and CDR2 is YNNKEL (reference sequence). The CDR3 runs 16 residues. In DNA, the CDR3 is TGTGCCAGCAGCCACCTACAGGGGCCTTGGGGCTATGAGCAGTTCTTC. Translating it yields CASSHLQGPWGYEQFF.

This sequence joins TRBV6-5 and TRBJ2-5; D is unclear. Germline V CDR1 and CDR2: MNHEY, SVGAGI. CDR3 length: 14 amino acids. V was cut by 2 bases and J by 1 base, with 8 bases left in between. The CDR3, as DNA: TGTGCCAGCAGTTACCTCACCTCCCAAGAGACCCAGTACTTC. It encodes CASSYLTSQETQYF.

This clonotype has a handful of counts. This chain links TRBV12-3 or TRBV12-4 with TRBJ2-4; D is unclear. Deletions cut 10 bases from V and 3 bases from J, with 13 bases between. The CDR3 totals 13 residues. The CDR3 DNA follows: TGTGCCACTAATTTATTGGGCAAAAACATTCAGTACTTC. It translates to CATNLLGKNIQYF.

The chain carries TRBV3-1 and TRBJ1-1; a weak D match, TRBD1 (6 bases). The germline V and J ends were trimmed by 4 bases and 2 bases, with 17 bases remaining between them. This CDR3 has 16 residues. CDR1 LGHDT and CDR2 YNNKEL come from the germline V gene (reference sequence). The CDR3 spells CASSPSGVRGNTEAFF. The CDR3 coding sequence is TGTGCCAGCAGCCCATCAGGGGTAAGGGGAAACACTGAAGCTTTCTTT.